This T cell receptor (beta chain) is from a study of cytomegalovirus exposure and HLA in healthy donors (dated by TCRdb to about 2017). Regarding the complete study: An earlier analysis of 587 of the donors reported 250 to 350 Gb of sequence data and some 110 million unique TCR beta sequences obtained from around 170 million T cells. Donor age, sex, ethnicity and CMV serostatus were compiled together with the repertoire data. An earlier analysis of 500 to 750 of the donors applied high-throughput TCR beta sequencing to assess whether each TCR beta V gene segment acted as functional or pseudogenic. To predict cytomegalovirus infection status, the study brought together high-throughput TCR immunosequencing, statistical association of individual TCRs with disease status, and machine learning. Five DR-DQ haplotypes were treated as single units for association and clustering because of strong linkage in the cohort. Using immunosequencing, the study profiled T cell repertoires from around 680 subjects and related those repertoires to cytomegalovirus serostatus. Class I and class II HLA loci were covered by the typing at four-digit resolution. In a later genetic analysis, genome-wide SNP genotypes for about 65% of the roughly 670 donors were used, and that subset was treated as a discovery cohort. A later analysis re-examined previously published TCR beta repertoires from about 700 donors and added high-resolution HLA genotyping to investigate patterns of TCR occurrence. The number of donors typed differed by locus, with about 629-630 for A, B, C, DRB1 and DQB1, over 500 for DQA1, 600 to 610 for DPA1, and roughly 450 for DPB1. Among the approximately 400 genotyped donors, around 81% belonged to the genetic ancestry cluster associated with self-reported Caucasian donors. Among around 400 genotyped donors of the cohort, an average of around 240,000 unique TCR beta nucleotide sequences were sequenced per donor, roughly a sixth of them non-productive. Roughly 300 gigabases of sequencing data and 78 million or so unique TCR sequences were included in an early release covering under 650 HLA-typed donors. Rather than using new phenotypic data, the later analysis identified candidate immune exposures from TCR beta sequences and from how often those sequences occurred across donors. All discovery cohort repertoires had been generated using a single sequencing platform. The aim of the study was to test whether cataloging public T cell receptors could identify signatures of past pathogen exposure. A separate validation cohort of 90 to 150 different subjects was used in addition to the approximately 700-subject first cohort. Overall study results and their limits: In a later analysis, HLA-associated TCR beta chains were found to be more clonally expanded and to have lower generation probabilities than equally common non-associated chains. A cluster of highly shared sequence variants was judged likely to represent a technical artifact of the sequencing pipeline. Strong co-occurrence of HLA alleles, especially DR and DQ, made assigning TCR associations to individual alleles difficult. While some public TCRs were present in many individuals, most TCR sequences turned up only very rarely across donors. A later analysis reported that several top co-occurrence clusters appeared linked to parvovirus B19, influenza, CMV and Epstein-Barr virus. Correlated functional status among segregating V segments might reflect linkage disequilibrium, but an unknown experimental factor could not be ruled out. Because some donors lacked HLA typing at each locus, the association tests relied only on the typed subset. The authors suggested that the approach could potentially be extended to other disease states and immunological phenotypes. Because counts were too low, roughly 16 rarely observed V segments, including chromosome 9 orphons, were excluded from the earlier analysis of a few hundred of the donors. Three of the identified cytomegalovirus-associated TCR beta chains were confirmed in vitro to be specific for cytomegalovirus antigens. CMV serostatus was the only immune exposure information available for the cohort. Specific HLA alleles were associated with 16,951 TCR beta sequences at a false discovery rate of 0.05 in a later analysis. A later genetic analysis reported fewer N-insertions in productive TCRs among donors in an Asian-associated ancestry cluster than the roughly 620-donor mean. The classifier was reported to diagnose cytomegalovirus status with high specificity and sensitivity in both the original cohort and the validation cohort. A further reported finding was that TCR beta sequences accurately predicted the HLA-A and HLA-B alleles for most subjects in the first cohort. A later genetic analysis associated a missense DCLRE1C variant with V-gene and J-gene trimming of TCR beta chains, and an independent cohort replicated the association. The study listed 164 TCR beta chains as associated with cytomegalovirus. The 87-base-pair reads could not distinguish some IMGT-functional V segments, including TRBV6-2 and TRBV6-3, so those segments were excluded. Presence/absence analyses assumed roughly uniform sequencing depth across donors, an assumption that may not hold. Broadly in line with IMGT annotations, most TCR beta V segments showed up in productive rearrangements about 90% or about 30% of the time in an earlier analysis of several hundred of the donors. Most CMV-associated TCR beta chains appeared to be HLA-restricted in a later analysis, and the HLA associations seemed to be driven largely by CMV exposure. In a later analysis, the rate of TCR association differed among HLA loci, with DRB1 alleles having the most associated TCRs and HLA-C alleles having the fewest. Only TCR beta chains were sequenced in this cohort, and the absence of alpha or paired-chain data limited detectable features.

The CDR3 runs 12 amino acids, cysteine and phenylalanine included. The entry retains the CDR3 DNA only, 36 bases that are in frame from base 1. Trimming removed 7 bases from V and 5 bases from J; the gene matches leave 2 bases unexplained. Reading the germline V gene (reference sequence) gives CDR1 GTSNPN and CDR2 SVGIG. The cohort consisted of 600 to 750 healthy bone marrow donors. Cohort members were all nominally healthy when sampled, although unrecorded immune exposures were likely present. The donor was CMV seropositive and was included in the group of approximately 310 seropositive cohort members. A peripheral blood sample was provided by each donor, and peripheral blood mononuclear cells were used for TCR beta sequencing. The Qiagen DNeasy Blood Extraction Kit was used to extract genomic DNA from the blood cell samples. Points on this clone: No cognate antigen has been identified for it. No much larger clone exists at a distance of one base, and base qualities are not known.

The method behind the library was the immunoSEQ multiplex PCR assay. For the multiplex PCR, a mixture combining 60 forward primers for TCR Vbeta segments and 13 reverse primers for TCR Jbeta segments was used. The CDR3 region of rearranged TCR beta genes was amplified from genomic DNA with a multiplex PCR assay. On the Illumina HiSeq System, the amplified TCR beta libraries were sequenced as 87-base-pair reads. For the original study's pipeline: A later analysis counted some 80 million unique TCR beta chains across the 550 to 700 repertoires, and around 9.9 million of these chains were shared by at least two donors. Raw reads were error-corrected and collapsed into unique sequences with a nearest-neighbor algorithm that merged closely related sequences to remove PCR and sequencing errors. To assign V, D and J gene segments, CDR3 sequences were aligned to IMGT reference sequences. For a sequence to be retained, a match of at least six nucleotides was required to both a V gene segment and a J gene segment. Rearrangements were classified as productive when the CDR3 lacked stop codons and remained in frame with V and J, and all other rearrangements were classified as non-productive. CDR3 was defined according to IMGT convention as the region running from the second conserved V-encoded cysteine to the conserved J-encoded phenylalanine. The earlier analysis of 550 to 650 of the donors excluded any sequence lacking an unambiguous match to a single V gene segment. In an earlier analysis of roughly 600 of the donors, a V segment was called functional when productive rearrangements were above 56.7%, and segregating when the standard deviation between donors exceeded 5%. A statistical classification framework was built for diagnosing cytomegalovirus status from the catalog of TCR beta chain sequences. In a later analysis, TCR nucleotide sequences were compared against IMGT/GENE-DB human TR gene sequences so that V and J genes could be assigned. The TCRdist pipeline was used in a later analysis to assign CDR3 sequences and most-parsimonious VDJ recombination scenarios. A later analysis defined each TCR beta chain by its CDR3 amino acid sequence plus V-gene family, and excluded reads lacking a unique V-gene family. To address suspected cross-contamination and a sequencing artifact, a later analysis removed roughly 640 highly shared, low-generation-probability nucleotide sequences. For each public chain, a later analysis derived a clonal expansion index from normalized ranks of inferred template counts within each repertoire. In a later analysis, generation probabilities were computed using a VDJ recombination model fitted to out-of-frame rearrangements, and the results were checked against IGoR. Hypergeometric tests were used in a later analysis to score TCR-TCR, TCR-HLA and TCR-CMV co-occurrence, with a repertoire-size bias correction applied to the TCR pairs. False discovery rates were estimated in a later analysis by permuting HLA or CMV assignments 20 times. In a later analysis, co-occurring TCRs were grouped with DBSCAN, and TCRdist sequence similarity was added when clustering was performed within HLA-allele-positive subsets. Repertoires with fewer than 30,000 or more than 120,000 public chains, plus five repertoires with anomalous nucleotide sharing, were excluded from co-occurrence clustering. Not all clones reach the TCRdb copy of this immuneACCESS table, which keeps in-frame sequences only. Checked studies attribute under half of the gap to unresolved V genes and leave the rest unexplained. The D gene and trimming were derived from the DNA, and the V and J assignments and clone size from that table. The sample table shows 150,000 or so clones, and 82% are seen once. The top ten clones comprise nearly 8.5% of the sample.

The rearrangement combines TRBV30 with TRBJ1-5; the central 10 bases match TRBD1. The sample comprised PBMCs. The TCR comes from a male donor in good health and CMV-seropositive. The DNA sequence reads TGTGCCTTAGGACAGGGGGATCAGCCCCAGCATTTT. Its coded protein is CALGQGDQPQHF. The variable domain in full, with residues beyond the CDR3 obtained from the reference TRBV30 and TRBJ1-5 genes, is SQTIHQWPATLVQPVGSPLSLECTVEGTSNPNLYWYRQAAGRGLQLLFYSVGIGQISSEVPQNLSASRPQDRQFILSSKKLLLSDSGFYLCALGQGDQPQHFGDGTRLSIL.